Listed here are 6 T cell receptor beta chains from one sample, sequenced in a study of T cells in tuberculosis. Some clones are missing from TCRdb's copy, which holds only in-frame ones; the method was immunoSEQ multiplex PCR. This table holds more than 30,000 clones, approximately 94% found once. Specimen: PBMCs. The receptors were gathered from a donor aged 10-29 years with latent tuberculosis or without tuberculosis infection. Some clones in this sample may be carry-over from other donors' samples.

V usage is TRBV7-8 and J usage is TRBJ1-2, with 7 bases that match TRBD1. This CDR3 is built from 13 residues. After removal of 5 bases from V and 8 bases from J, the junction contained 8 bases not matched to a gene. Germline lookup yields CDR1 SGHVS and CDR2 FQNEAQ. For the CDR3, the DNA is TGTGCCAGCAGCCCCTGGACAGGTGAGGGCTACACCTTC. Its translation is CASSPWTGEGYTF.

The chain carries TRBV5-8 and TRBJ2-2; 13 nucleotides agree with TRBD2. The V gene's germline CDR1 is SGHTS and CDR2 YDEGEE. J lost 6 bases, V lost 0 bases, and 5 bases had no gene match. The CDR3 length is 17 residues. CDR3 sequence reads: CASSLELAGGLPGELFF. DNA of the CDR3: TGTGCCAGCAGCTTGGAACTAGCGGGGGGGCTCCCCGGGGAGCTGTTTTTT.

CDR3 nucleotides: TGTGCCAGCAGCCCCCCCGGACAGGGAAAATCCCTCCACTTT. It encodes CASSPPGQGKSLHF. The rearrangement uses TRBV27 and TRBJ1-6; 8 bases align to TRBD1. The germline V gene encodes CDR1 MNHEY and CDR2 SMNVEV (reference sequence). Trimming at V came to 6 bases and at J to 14 bases, leaving 12 bases not matched to a gene. This CDR3 has 14 amino acids.

The chain combines TRBV20-1 with TRBJ1-1; D gene ambiguous. The CDR3 is made up of 11 amino acids. Trimming removed 3 bases at V and 1 base at J, with 3 bases between. Germline V CDR1 and CDR2: DFQATT, SNEGSKA (reference sequence). This chain's CDR3 is CSASSNTEAFF. The CDR3 region has the DNA TGCAGTGCTAGCTCGAACACTGAAGCTTTCTTT.

The chain is built from TRBV7-2 and TRBJ1-1; D is unclear. The CDR3 runs 12 residues. V was shortened by 1 base and J by 6 bases, with 6 bases between the two germline ends. Per the germline V gene, CDR1 is SGHTA and CDR2 is FQGNSA. The chain's CDR3 is CASSLVEAEAFF. The CDR3 DNA is TGTGCCAGCAGCTTAGTTGAGGCTGAAGCTTTCTTT.

With respect to this clone: One junction end does not reproduce the germline sequence, and a read error may be involved. The rearrangement uses TRBV18 and TRBJ1-5; D is perhaps TRBD1 (5 bases). In germline, CDR1 is KGHSH, CDR2 LQKENI. The CDR3 contains 17 residues. The CDR3 coding sequence is TGTGCCAGCTCTCCACGAGGAGGGCGGGGGGGCAATCAGCCCCAGCATTTT. It yields the protein CASSPRGGRGGNQPQHF.